This TCR beta chain was recorded in a study of CD8+ T cells in alopecia areata (dated by TCRdb to between 2017 and 2018). Some background on the complete study: Treated patients were enrolled in an open-label pilot trial of oral tofacitinib at 5 to 10 mg twice daily for moderate-to-severe alopecia areata. TCRbeta CDR3 regions were amplified by immunoSEQ multiplex PCR with 35 Vbeta forward and 13 Jbeta reverse primers. The study used high-throughput TCRbeta sequencing to examine T cell clonal expansion in alopecia areata, in both the C3H/HeJ mouse model and human patients. Tofacitinib-treated patients had biopsies at baseline and at 4 and 24 weeks of treatment, with a later scalp biopsy in several patients. Disease severity in treated patients was measured with the SALT score, which quantifies the percentage of affected scalp surface area. RNA was obtained with the PAXgene miRNA kit for fixed scalp, the miRNeasy kit for PBMCs, and the RNeasy kit for mouse skin. Scalp clonality was compared across normal scalp (n=4), patchy alopecia areata scalp (n=8), and alopecia totalis/universalis scalp (n=8). Patients stayed on tofacitinib for 6 to 18 months and then had 6 months of follow-up off drug so that delayed response and recurrence could be assessed. Human TCRbeta sequencing covered scalp tissue and sorted CD4+ and CD8+ peripheral blood T cells from patchy and totalis/universalis alopecia areata patients and healthy controls. What the authors observed across the whole study: Scalp clonality and the number of expanded CD8+ clones among the top 100 scalp clones were significantly decreased by tofacitinib. Unlike mouse skin, where gammadelta T cells dominate, normal human skin contains resident alphabeta T cells that get sequenced too, which complicates analysis of the scalp TCR repertoire. Because the treated cohort was small and had just a single nonresponder, larger studies are needed to establish links between baseline CD8+ expansion and response. Compared with normal scalp, lesional scalp had higher clonality and more expanded CD8+ clones, particularly in alopecia totalis/universalis, a pattern that suggests antigenic drive. Shared TCR sequences between patients were less evident than in mice, which may be partly attributable to HLA diversity in the patient population. During tofacitinib treatment, many expanded lesional clones remained in scalp and blood, and this persistence may partly explain relapse after treatment is stopped.

Concerning this clone: This receptor's antigen is unknown. No clone much larger than this one lies a single base away; base qualities are absent.

From V the trimming removes 3 bases and from J it removes 0 bases, while the gene matches leave 1 base of the junction unaccounted for. CDR1 and CDR2 were assigned from the germline V gene as SQVTM and ANQGSEA. The CDR3 spans 16 residues, from the cysteine through the phenylalanine. Only the CDR3 portion is preserved as DNA: 48 bases, with reading frame beginning at the first base. In the paper's terms, the time point label means: roughly 24 weeks on oral tofacitinib. Per the publication, the treatment or condition label means: oral pan-JAK inhibitor, 5-10 mg twice daily. Lesional scalp punch biopsies and peripheral blood were obtained from alopecia areata patients. PBMCs were isolated by density centrifugation and stained for CD3, CD4 and CD8, and CD4+ and CD8+ T cells were sorted on a FACSAria. Receptor libraries were prepared by the immunoSEQ multiplex PCR assay. RNA was extracted from all samples and reverse transcribed into cDNA, which served as template for TCR sequencing. First-strand cDNA was synthesized using SuperScript III with a 2:1 mix of oligo-dT and random hexamers. A synthetic immune receptor repertoire was used to gauge amplification bias, and whatever bias remained was removed computationally. Turning to the authors' computational methods: Raw reads were preprocessed to remove errors, and CDR3 was defined according to IMGT conventions as the region from the conserved cysteine to phenylalanine. To get clonality, Shannon entropy was normalized by log2 of the number of productive unique TCRs and the result was subtracted from 1. Whether each scalp clone was CD4 or CD8 was inferred by checking scalp TCRbeta sequences against the CD4 and CD8 repertoires from sorted blood. Sourced from immuneACCESS, this table was stored by TCRdb with only in-frame sequences that have V and J called. A share of the clones is absent; for the studies checked, an unresolved V gene accounts for under half, and the remainder has no known explanation. From that table come the V and J calls and clone size; the DNA was used to work out D and trimming. The sample table lists roughly 100,000 clones, roughly 40% of them with a count of one. Of the sample, roughly 18% falls within the top ten clones.

Rearrangement joined TRBV29-1 to TRBJ2-1, with 14 bases aligning to TRBD2. This sample comprised CD8+ T cells sorted from blood, obtained at week 24, from a patient treated with tofacitinib. The sequence was obtained from a human donor with alopecia areata. The CDR3 protein: CSVEGLAGVSYNEQFF. The nucleotide sequence reads TGCAGCGTTGAGGGACTAGCGGGAGTCTCCTACAATGAGCAGTTCTTC.